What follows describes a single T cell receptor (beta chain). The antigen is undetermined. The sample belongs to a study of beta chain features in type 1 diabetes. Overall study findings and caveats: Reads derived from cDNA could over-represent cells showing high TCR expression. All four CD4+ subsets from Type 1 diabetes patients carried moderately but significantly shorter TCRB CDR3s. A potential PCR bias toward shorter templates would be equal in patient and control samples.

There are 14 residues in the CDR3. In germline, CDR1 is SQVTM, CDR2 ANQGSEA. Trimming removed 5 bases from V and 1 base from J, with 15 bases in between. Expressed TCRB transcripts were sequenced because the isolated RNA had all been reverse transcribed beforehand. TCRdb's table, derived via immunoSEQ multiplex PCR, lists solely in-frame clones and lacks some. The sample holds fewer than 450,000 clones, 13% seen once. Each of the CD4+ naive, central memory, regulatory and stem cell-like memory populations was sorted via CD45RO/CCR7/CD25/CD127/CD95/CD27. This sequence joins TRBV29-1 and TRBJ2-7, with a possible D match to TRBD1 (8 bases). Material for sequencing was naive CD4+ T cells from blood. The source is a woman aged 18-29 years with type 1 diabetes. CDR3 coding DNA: TGCAGCGTTTTGACAGGGGAGGGGTCCTACGAGCAGTACTTC. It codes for CSVLTGEGSYEQYF.